The T cell receptor beta chain described here comes from a study of blood T cell repertoires in COVID-19. Overall study context: The study drew acute and convalescent COVID-19 samples from the United States, Italy and Spain. PBMCs, B-cell-depleted T cells, or T cells were the source of the cDNA or gDNA that made up the material.

Authors' methods: Estimation of nucleated cell counts relied on the amplification of reference gene primers. The table came from immunoSEQ multiplex PCR; TCRdb's copy has only in-frame clones and leaves some out. D and trimming come from the DNA, and the V and J calls and clone size come from that table. Found here are 81,000 or so clones, approximately 90% of them singletons; the top ten hold more than 10%. Details on this clone: At the DNA level, this CDR3 is encoded by other sequences in the same sample as well.

V gave up 1 base and J gave up 4 bases; unmatched junction bases: 4. Germline CDR1 is LGHNA and CDR2 is YSLEER. This CDR3 comprises 15 residues. The chain carries TRBV4-3 and TRBJ2-5; TRBD2 agrees at 9 bases. The sample was peripheral blood. This TCR came from a man between 70 and 80 years old with active or convalescent COVID-19. Here the CDR3 reads CASSQGGGAGETQYF. CDR3 nucleotide sequence: TGCGCCAGCAGCCAAGGCGGGGGGGCTGGAGAGACCCAGTACTTC.